A single sample gave rise to the 13 T cell receptor beta chains below, sequenced in a study of T cell responses to AZD1222 COVID-19 vaccine. TCRdb's copy holds only in-frame clones and misses some; the assay was immunoSEQ multiplex PCR. Altogether more than 85,000 clones are present, around 90% being singletons, with the ten largest covering 2% to 3%. Material: peripheral blood, obtained 28 days after the second AZD1222 dose. The receptors here all came from an adult who received the AZD1222 COVID-19 vaccine.

The V call is TRBV7-6, the J call TRBJ2-1; TRBD2 is a possible D gene (6 bases). Germline loops: CDR1 SGHVS, CDR2 FNYEAQ. The CDR3 has 15 amino acids. Trimming removed 5 bases from V and 2 bases from J, with 13 bases in between. The CDR3 sequence: CASSQAGSPYNEQFF. The CDR3 nucleotides read TGTGCCAGCAGCCAGGCGGGGTCCCCCTACAATGAGCAGTTCTTC.

V gene TRBV5-6 combines with J gene TRBJ2-3, with D tentatively TRBD2 (6 bases). The V and J ends lost 3 bases and 2 bases respectively, with 16 bases between them. The CDR3 is 16 residues long. Germline lookup yields CDR1 SGHDT and CDR2 YYEEEE. CDR3 nucleotides: TGTGCCAGCAGCTGGCCCGTGGGCGGGGACACAGATACGCAGTATTTT. Translation: CASSWPVGGDTDTQYF.

This chain uses TRBV25-1 with TRBJ2-1; D could derive from TRBD1 or TRBD2 (5 bases each). This CDR3 has 13 residues. CDR1 is MGHDK and CDR2 is SYGVNS in the germline V gene. V shed 4 bases and J shed 8 bases, with 12 bases lying between them. This chain's CDR3 is CASSVDWGHEQFF. As DNA, the CDR3 is TGTGCCAGCAGTGTGGACTGGGGACATGAGCAGTTCTTC.

The DNA of the CDR3 is TGCGCCAGCAGCCAAGATGGGGGATCAGAATCGATCGGTGGCTACACCTTC. This translates into CASSQDGGSESIGGYTF. The chain combines TRBV4-3 with TRBJ1-2, with D perhaps TRBD1 (5 bases). There are 17 residues in the CDR3. Looked up from germline, CDR1 is LGHNA and CDR2 is YSLEER. V lost 0 bases and J lost 7, with 21 bases in between.

V is TRBV4-1 and J is TRBJ1-3; D unresolved. The germline V gene encodes CDR1 MGHRA and CDR2 YSYEKL. The germline V and J ends were trimmed by 0 bases and 0 bases, with 15 bases remaining between them. The CDR3 length is 18 residues. CDR3 region: CASSQEWEARSSGNTIYF. The CDR3 nucleotides read TGCGCCAGCAGCCAAGAGTGGGAAGCCCGAAGCTCTGGAAACACCATATATTTT.

The genes are TRBV20-1 and TRBJ2-5, with D unclear. This CDR3 comprises 11 residues. Germline loops: CDR1 DFQATT, CDR2 SNEGSKA (reference sequence). Trimming pared 3 bases from V and 2 bases from J, leaving 4 bases between. For the CDR3, the DNA is TGCAGTGCTAGCGGTCAAGAGACCCAGTACTTC. It is translated as CSASGQETQYF.

The chain employs TRBV18 and TRBJ1-3; perhaps TRBD1 as D (5 bases). The germline gives CDR1 KGHSH, CDR2 LQKENI. With 2 bases removed from V and 0 bases from J, the gap between germline ends came to 8 bases. This CDR3 contains 15 residues. Here the CDR3 DNA reads TGTGCCAGCTCACCAACAGGCGACTCTGGAAACACCATATATTTT. Protein: CASSPTGDSGNTIYF.

This chain links TRBV11-2 with TRBJ2-7; D possibly corresponds to TRBD1 (5 bases). CDR3 length: 14 amino acids. Germline V gene data show CDR1 as SGHAT and CDR2 as FQNNGV. The germline V and J ends were trimmed by 5 bases and 1 base, with 12 bases remaining between them. The CDR3 loop reads CASSVETESYEQYF. The CDR3 bases are TGTGCCAGCAGCGTGGAGACAGAGTCCTACGAGCAGTACTTC.

CDR3 sequence (DNA): TGTGCCAGCTCACCTCCTCTTAGGGAAAAACTGTTTTTT. Amino acids: CASSPPLREKLFF. The gene calls are TRBV18 and TRBJ1-4, with D unclear. Trimming pared 3 bases from V and 8 bases from J, leaving 10 bases between. The CDR3 runs 13 residues. The germline CDR1 and CDR2 sequences are KGHSH and LQKENI.

The rearrangement links TRBV7-9 to TRBJ1-2, with 12 bases identical to TRBD1. V lost 5 bases to trimming and J lost 10 bases; unmatched junction nucleotides: 23. The length of the CDR3 is 19 residues. In germline, CDR1 is SEHNR, CDR2 FQNEAQ (reference sequence). CDR3 sequence (DNA): TGTGCCAGCAGCACGCGCGCGGGGACAGGGGGCAAGTTGGAGAGGGTCTACACCTTC. Translation gives CASSTRAGTGGKLERVYTF.

The chain's CDR3 is CASSWSLGGEAFF. The CDR3 DNA is TGTGCCAGCAGCTGGAGTTTGGGGGGTGAAGCTTTCTTT. The chain combines TRBV7-9 with TRBJ1-1; maybe TRBD1 (5 bases). CDR3 size: 13 residues. V was trimmed by 4 bases and J by 7 bases, leaving 13 bases between them. Germline assignment: CDR1 SEHNR and CDR2 FQNEAQ (reference sequence).

This chain joins TRBV10-3 and TRBJ1-2, with 10 bases fitting TRBD1. With 4 bases clipped from V and 4 bases from J, the junction kept 3 bases outside the gene matches. CDR1 is ENHRY and CDR2 is SYGVKD in the germline V gene. The CDR3 covers 14 residues. CDR3 in amino acids: CAISGGQGIYGYTF. The CDR3 bases are TGTGCCATCAGTGGGGGACAGGGGATCTATGGCTACACCTTC.

The V gene is TRBV7-9, the J gene TRBJ2-1; D may correspond to TRBD1 or TRBD2 (5 bases each). V lost 1 base and J 12 bases, leaving 7 bases between the germline ends. The CDR3 extends over 11 amino acids. CDR1 and CDR2 (germline): SEHNR, FQNEAQ (reference sequence). In DNA, the CDR3 is TGTGCCAGCAGCTTAGGGGGGTTGCAGTTCTTC. Protein sequence: CASSLGGLQFF.